This T cell receptor beta chain was recovered during a study of radiotherapy plus CTLA-4 blockade in lung cancer. The CDR3 covers 13 residues. The junction had 8 bases not matched to a gene; V was cut back by 8 bases and J by 5 bases. CDR1 and CDR2 (germline): SEHNR, FQNEAQ (reference sequence). Repertoires were generated with immunoSEQ multiplex PCR, while TCRdb's copy carries only in-frame clones and drops some. The profile shows 100,000 to 150,000 clones, about 87% of them singletons. The material was peripheral blood, obtained from a patient treated with radiotherapy plus ipilimumab. The receptor's source is a human donor with non-small cell lung cancer that progressed on radiotherapy plus ipilimumab. The chain joins TRBV7-9 to TRBJ2-5; 7 bases agree with TRBD1. CDR3 DNA: TGTGCCAGCGTAGGACAGGTTTTCGAGACCCAGTACTTC. It codes for CASVGQVFETQYF.